This TCR beta chain was captured in a study of shared clonotypes between healthy human individuals. Germline V CDR1 and CDR2: SGHTA, FQGNSA. V lost 2 bases and J lost 7, with 9 bases in between. This CDR3 contains 13 residues. Measured with immunoSEQ multiplex PCR; TCRdb has only the in-frame clones, and not every one. This sample has about 1.1 million clones, with approximately 77% found just once. The gene calls are TRBV7-2 and TRBJ2-1; D gene ambiguous. The sequencing sample was made of memory CD4+ T cells from PBMCs. The subset denotes: CD45RA-negative fraction. The receptor's source is a man in his late teens or twenties in good health. Some clones in this sample may be carry-over from other donors' samples. CDR3 bases: TGTGCCAGCAGCTTATTGGGGTTGAATGAGCAGTTCTTC. Translated: CASSLLGLNEQFF.